A selection of T cell receptor beta chains follows, all from one sample in a study of T cell responses to AZD1222 COVID-19 vaccine. Using immunoSEQ multiplex PCR, the repertoire was profiled, and TCRdb retains in-frame clones only, with some absent. This sample has 140,000 or so clones, with roughly 92% found just once. Source: peripheral blood, taken on day 0 of AZD1222 vaccination. These receptors all come from an adult in good health. The CDR3 runs from the conserved cysteine through the conserved F or W. A D gene is named only where the DNA matches it firmly. Expanded clones are given a class, and other clones once, few, many or no size at all.

v_gene	abundance	j_gene	d_gene	CDR3aa	CDR3nt
TRBV11-3	.	TRBJ2-2	TRBD1	CASSPRGLGTGELFF	TGTGCCAGCAGCCCCAGGGGGCTCGGCACCGGGGAGCTGTTTTTT
TRBV6-5	.	TRBJ2-7	.	CASGMGALLAYEQYF	TGTGCCTCAGGAATGGGGGCGTTATTGGCCTACGAGCAGTACTTC
TRBV3-1/TRBV3-2	.	TRBJ1-2	.	CASSYPGLQHGYTF	TGTGCCAGCAGCTATCCGGGACTCCAGCATGGCTACACCTTC
TRBV28	once	TRBJ2-1	TRBD2	CASSTLREGRRQFF	TGTGCCAGCAGTACCCTGAGGGAGGGCCGTAGGCAGTTCTTC
TRBV11-2	once	TRBJ1-1	.	CASTLSRLETEAFF	TGTGCCAGCACCCTGAGTAGGTTGGAGACTGAAGCTTTCTTT
TRBV29-1	.	TRBJ2-1	.	CSGRTGDVGSEQFF	TGCAGCGGCCGTACCGGGGATGTCGGCAGTGAGCAGTTCTTC
TRBV20-1	.	TRBJ2-1	.	CSAPGVNEQFF	TGCAGTGCCCCGGGGGTCAATGAGCAGTTCTTC
TRBV19	.	TRBJ2-3	TRBD2	CASSIAHRSSGRTDTQYF	TGTGCCAGTAGTATAGCCCACCGATCTAGCGGGAGGACAGATACGCAGTATTTT
TRBV28	few	TRBJ2-1	TRBD2	CASSLAGEGANEQFF	TGTGCCAGCAGTTTGGCGGGAGAAGGTGCAAATGAGCAGTTCTTC
TRBV4-1	.	TRBJ2-7	TRBD1	CASSQYLHGQDLLEQYF	TGCGCCAGCAGCCAATATTTGCACGGACAGGACCTTCTCGAGCAGTACTTC